A selection of T cell receptor beta chains follows, all from one sample in a study of blood T cell repertoires in COVID-19. TCRdb's table, derived via immunoSEQ multiplex PCR, lists solely in-frame clones and lacks some. This table holds fewer than 150,000 clones, 85% to 90% found once. The sample consisted of peripheral blood. The receptors originated from a man aged 65 to 85 who had recovered from COVID-19. Both conserved end residues are part of each CDR3. The order of the fields is D gene, clone size, J gene, V gene, CDR3 protein, CDR3 DNA. D genes are given only for firm matches. Some rows mark clone size as missing; the rest say once, few, many or name a class of expanded clone.

>TRBD1|NA|TRBJ2-5|TRBV2
CASSALTGQETQYF
TGTGCCAGCAGCGCTTTGACAGGGCAAGAGACCCAGTACTTC
>NA|NA|TRBJ1-1|TRBV30
CAWTWARNTEAFF
TGTGCCTGGACCTGGGCGAGGAACACTGAAGCTTTCTTT
>TRBD2|NA|TRBJ2-1|TRBV11-3
CASSSSGTSRNEQFF
TGTGCCAGCAGCAGCTCCGGGACTAGTCGCAATGAGCAGTTCTTC
>TRBD1|NA|TRBJ2-7|TRBV28
CASRDRGYEQYF
TGTGCCAGCAGGGACAGGGGCTACGAGCAGTACTTC
>NA|NA|TRBJ2-2|TRBV19
CASSIPPRSPGELFF
TGTGCCAGTAGTATCCCGCCACGGTCACCCGGGGAGCTGTTTTTT
>NA|NA|TRBJ2-4|TRBV19
CASSIGSRAPLAKNIQYF
TGTGCCAGTAGTATAGGATCAAGAGCGCCACTAGCCAAAAACATTCAGTACTTC
>NA|NA|TRBJ2-3|TRBV3-1/TRBV3-2
CASSLPRGKPGPDTQYF
TGTGCCAGCAGCCTTCCCCGGGGGAAGCCGGGGCCAGATACGCAGTATTTT
>NA|NA|TRBJ1-3|TRBV29-1
CSAEGGSGNTIYF
TGCAGCGCCGAGGGAGGGTCCGGAAACACCATATATTTT
>TRBD1|NA|TRBJ1-2|TRBV15
CATSREGTGGYGYTF
TGTGCCACCAGCAGAGAAGGGACAGGGGGCTATGGCTACACCTTC
>NA|NA|TRBJ1-1|TRBV19
CASSTLNTEAFF
TGTGCCAGTAGTACCTTGAACACTGAAGCTTTCTTT
>NA|once|TRBJ2-5|TRBV7-3
CASSSDSQETQYF
TGTGCCAGCAGCTCTGACAGTCAAGAGACCCAGTACTTC
>TRBD1|few|TRBJ1-1|TRBV2
CATSGQGMNTEAFF
TGTGCCACCTCAGGACAGGGCATGAACACTGAAGCTTTCTTT
>NA|NA|TRBJ1-5|TRBV30
CAWSVRWQGNQPQHF
TGTGCCTGGAGTGTACGGTGGCAGGGCAATCAGCCCCAGCATTTT
>TRBD2|once|TRBJ2-7|TRBV11-1
CASRTGGSYEQYF
TGTGCCAGCAGGACGGGAGGCTCCTACGAGCAGTACTTC
>NA|NA|TRBJ1-2|TRBV28
CASTSGGYGGYTF
TGTGCCAGCACGTCCGGGGGGTATGGTGGCTACACCTTC
>TRBD2|NA|TRBJ2-4|TRBV20-1
CSASRDYKYF
TGCAGTGCTAGTCGGGACTATAAGTACTTC
>TRBD1|NA|TRBJ2-7|TRBV6-2/TRBV6-3
CASTPLGTGLLGQYF
TGTGCCAGCACCCCACTCGGGACAGGATTACTAGGGCAGTACTTC
>NA|NA|TRBJ1-6|TRBV6-5
CASSTKGDDNSPLHF
TGTGCCAGCAGTACCAAGGGGGATGATAATTCACCCCTCCACTTT
>NA|once|TRBJ1-4|TRBV27
CASSLGRINEKLFF
TGTGCCAGCAGCCTGGGGCGGATTAATGAAAAACTGTTTTTT
>NA|once|TRBJ2-7|TRBV23-1
CASSQSEGRRGAGQIYEQYF
TGCGCCAGCAGTCAATCTGAGGGACGACGAGGTGCGGGACAGATCTACGAGCAGTACTTC
>NA|NA|TRBJ1-5|TRBV6-6
CASRSSDSNQPQHF
TGTGCCAGCAGGTCGTCGGACTCCAATCAGCCCCAGCATTTT
>NA|NA|TRBJ1-1|TRBV4-3
CASSRGTFDGYEAFF
TGCGCCAGCAGCCGGGGGACATTCGACGGTTATGAAGCTTTCTTT
>TRBD1|few|TRBJ1-1|TRBV29-1
CSVDLGQGFSEAFF
TGCAGCGTTGACCTGGGACAGGGATTCTCTGAAGCTTTCTTT
>NA|NA|TRBJ1-6|TRBV4-1
CASSQEGREGFNSPLHF
TGCGCCAGCAGCCAAGAGGGCAGGGAAGGATTTAATTCACCCCTCCACTTT
>NA|NA|TRBJ2-3|TRBV5-1
CASSFGYGGDSDTQYF
TGCGCCAGCAGCTTTGGGTACGGGGGAGATTCAGATACGCAGTATTTT
>TRBD2|once|TRBJ2-2|TRBV4-2
CASSPDDVSSGGTGELFF
TGTGCCAGCAGCCCAGACGACGTTTCTAGCGGAGGCACCGGGGAGCTGTTTTTT
>NA|NA|TRBJ1-1|TRBV7-9
CASSLAGETTEAFF
TGTGCCAGCAGCTTAGCTGGGGAGACCACTGAAGCTTTCTTT
>TRBD1|NA|TRBJ2-7|TRBV9
CASSLRTGVGEQYF
TGTGCCAGCAGCCTTAGGACAGGGGTTGGCGAGCAGTACTTC
>TRBD1|NA|TRBJ2-3|TRBV5-1
CASSDEGQGSTDTQYF
TGCGCCAGCAGCGATGAGGGACAGGGGAGCACAGATACGCAGTATTTT
>NA|NA|TRBJ1-1|TRBV11-2
CASSLHSEAFF
TGTGCCAGCAGCTTGCACAGTGAAGCTTTCTTT
>TRBD2|once|TRBJ2-7|TRBV5-5
CASSSFAGGYEQYF
TGTGCCAGCAGCTCCTTCGCGGGAGGGTACGAGCAGTACTTC
>TRBD2|NA|TRBJ2-7|TRBV14
CASSQDSGRRYEQYF
TGTGCCAGCAGCCAAGATAGCGGGAGAAGGTACGAGCAGTACTTC